This record covers a single TCR beta chain. Its antigen is undetermined. The data stem from a study of T cells after posttransplantation cyclophosphamide. Notes on the study in general: Donor-recipient repertoire similarity was low at 1-2 months, rising over year one. Blood and skin or GI T cell repertoires showed limited TRB overlap.

Germline V gene lookup returns CDR1 MDHEN and CDR2 SYDVKM. This CDR3 has 12 amino acids. Trimming took off 5 bases at V and 2 bases at J, with 5 bases between the two ends. Generated by immunoSEQ multiplex PCR, the TCRdb table keeps only in-frame clones and is missing some. The sample has tens of thousands of clones, around 95% seen once. This TCR was sampled from a woman aged 25 to 39 in good health and a related stem cell transplant donor. The material sequenced was PBMCs. The chain has TRBV28 and TRBJ2-3, with no clear D. CDR3 amino acids: CASSLNTDTQYF. Written as DNA, the CDR3 is TGTGCCAGCAGTCTGAACACAGATACGCAGTATTTT.